This TCR beta chain was obtained from a study of blood T cell repertoires in COVID-19. Looking at the study overall: COVID-19 samples collected from the United States, Italy and Spain covered acute and convalescent phases.

Libraries were prepared by immunoSEQ multiplex PCR; TCRdb keeps only in-frame clonotypes and omits some of them. The repertoire holds a few hundred thousand clones, around 85% seen once, with about 5.5% in the top ten. Participants' reported clinical history set cohort assignment. A single count supports this clone. Trimming left V 5 bases short and J 1 base short, with 12 bases between. The CDR3 is made up of 14 amino acids. Looked up from germline, CDR1 is SGHRS and CDR2 is YFSETQ. The TCR originated in a woman between 35 and 50 years old who had recovered from COVID-19. The chain is built from TRBV5-1 and TRBJ1-1, with a tentative D call TRBD1 (5 bases). The source material was PBMCs or T cells enriched from blood (not recorded which). Here the CDR3 reads CASSLWGENTEAFF. The CDR3 coding sequence is TGCGCCAGCAGTCTCTGGGGCGAGAACACTGAAGCTTTCTTT.